This passage covers 25 T cell receptor beta chains from one sample sequenced in a study of shared clonotypes between healthy human individuals. In the naive CD8 group, cells lacked CD45RO and were positively selected for CCR7, so terminally differentiated effector memory CD45RA+ cells were left out. Some clones are missing from TCRdb's copy, which holds only in-frame ones; the method was immunoSEQ multiplex PCR. The sample has 550,000 to 600,000 clones, roughly 98% seen once. Sequenced: naive CD8+ T cells sorted from blood. These receptors were taken from a man aged 25 to 40 in good health.

The V and J genes are TRBV28 and TRBJ1-1; 7 positions agree with TRBD1. CDR1 is MDHEN and CDR2 is SYDVKM in the germline V gene. After removal of 5 bases from V and 1 base from J, the junction contained 7 bases not matched to a gene. The CDR3 runs to 15 residues. The CDR3 nucleotides are TGTGCCAGCAGTAGGGACAGACGGGCGAACACTGAAGCTTTCTTT. This translates into CASSRDRRANTEAFF. The full variable domain, in which reference TRBV28 and TRBJ1-1 provide the parts outside the CDR3, is DVKVTQSSRYLVKRTGEKVFLECVQDMDHENMFWYRQDPGLGLRLIYFSYDVKMKEKGDIPEGYSVSREKKERFSLILESASTNQTSMYLCASSRDRRANTEAFFGQGTRLTVV.

For this clone: Other DNA sequences within the sample encode an identical CDR3. The chain has TRBV29-1 and TRBJ2-7; D not certain. Deletions cut 1 base from V and 3 bases from J, with 10 bases between. The CDR3 runs 13 residues. Germline CDR1 and CDR2: SQVTM and ANQGSEA. CDR3 bases: TGCAGCGTTGAAGCACGGAATAGCTACGAGCAGTACTTC. Its protein is CSVEARNSYEQYF.

This rearrangement joins TRBV4-1 to TRBJ1-2; perhaps TRBD1 as D (6 bases). The germline V and J ends were trimmed by 1 base and 4 bases, with 19 bases remaining between them. Germline V gene sequence: CDR1 MGHRA, CDR2 YSYEKL. The CDR3 sequence is 17 residues long. As DNA, the CDR3 is TGCGCCAGCAGCCAAGGCCCTGCGGAGGGGGGTACCTATGGCTACACCTTC. Protein sequence: CASSQGPAEGGTYGYTF.

Note on this clone: The sample contains more than one DNA sequence encoding this CDR3. This chain uses TRBV28 with TRBJ2-7, with 11 bases matching TRBD1. The CDR3 covers 14 residues. The germline CDR1 and CDR2 sequences are MDHEN and SYDVKM. V shed 3 bases, J shed 3 bases, and the junction held 1 base outside the gene matches. The CDR3 loop is CASSFGTGGYEQYF. CDR3 bases: TGTGCCAGCAGTTTCGGGACAGGGGGCTACGAGCAGTACTTC.

The chain joins TRBV5-1 to TRBJ2-1, with a weak D call TRBD1 (6 bases). The CDR3 is 13 amino acids. Germline V gene data show CDR1 as SGHRS and CDR2 as YFSETQ. The V end was cut by 3 bases, the J end by 13 bases, with 17 bases between. CDR3 residues: CASSSYRDPDQFF. CDR3 in DNA: TGCGCCAGCAGCTCCTACAGGGACCCGGATCAGTTCTTC.

The rearrangement uses TRBV11-2 and TRBJ2-1, with 7 bases aligning to TRBD2. This CDR3 contains 13 residues. With 2 bases clipped from V and 10 bases from J, the junction kept 5 bases outside the gene matches. Germline V lookup: CDR1 SGHAT, CDR2 FQNNGV. The CDR3 reads CASSLPASGEQFF. CDR3 in DNA: TGTGCCAGCAGCTTACCGGCTAGCGGAGAGCAGTTCTTC.

This clone appeared once. The chain joins TRBV30 to TRBJ2-7, with 7 nucleotides matching TRBD1. V was pared by 1 base and J by 2 bases, with 2 bases of the junction left unmatched. Germline V gene lookup returns CDR1 GTSNPN and CDR2 SVGIG (reference sequence). The CDR3 covers 13 residues. CDR3 loop: CAWSATGTYEQYF. Written as DNA, the CDR3 is TGTGCCTGGAGTGCGACAGGGACCTACGAGCAGTACTTC.

This clone appeared a single time. CDR3 sequence reads: CASSENPDRVGVGNQPQHF. The CDR3 DNA reads TGTGCCAGCAGTGAAAACCCGGACAGGGTAGGTGTTGGCAATCAGCCCCAGCATTTT. The chain has TRBV6-1 and TRBJ1-5; 8 nucleotides line up with TRBD1. The CDR3 runs to 19 residues. The junction had 14 bases not matched to a gene; V was cut back by 2 bases and J by 2 bases. Germline CDR1 and CDR2: MNHNS and SASEGT.

In its sample, this clone was seen once. The chain carries TRBV10-2 and TRBJ2-1, with 11 bases aligning to TRBD2. The V gene's germline CDR1 is WSHSY and CDR2 SAAADI. J lost 3 bases, V lost 3 bases, and 10 bases had no gene match. The CDR3 has 18 residues. The DNA of the CDR3 is TGCGCCAGCAGTGAAAATGTGGGACTAGCGGCCCTCTACAATGAGCAGTTCTTC. This codes for CASSENVGLAALYNEQFF.

The chain recombines TRBV4-1 with TRBJ1-5; no reliable D call. V lost 2 bases to trimming and J lost 7 bases, with 9 bases between them. CDR1 is MGHRA, CDR2 YSYEKL, per germline. The CDR3 sequence is 13 residues long. The CDR3 loop reads CASSQNSLQPQHF. The CDR3 DNA is TGCGCCAGCAGCCAAAATTCGCTGCAGCCCCAGCATTTT.

The chain recombines TRBV7-9 with TRBJ2-1, with 10 bases fitting TRBD1. The length of the CDR3 is 16 residues. Germline V gene sequence: CDR1 SEHNR, CDR2 FQNEAQ (reference sequence). V lost 5 bases and J lost 10; bases outside the gene matches: 14. The CDR3 spells CASSKLDSDRGREQFF. The CDR3, as DNA: TGTGCCAGCAGCAAACTCGACAGCGACAGGGGGCGAGAGCAGTTCTTC. Looking up the rest from reference TRBV7-9 and TRBJ2-1 gives the full variable domain: DTGVSQNPRHKITKRGQNVTFRCDPISEHNRLYWYRQTLGQGPEFLTYFQNEAQLEKSRLLSDRFSAERPKGSFSTLEIQRTEQGDSAMYLCASSKLDSDRGREQFFGPGTRLTVL.

This clone was found once. This sequence joins TRBV6-6 and TRBJ2-3; TRBD2 agrees at 7 bases. The CDR3 runs 15 residues. Per the germline V gene, CDR1 is MNHNY and CDR2 is SVGAGI (reference sequence). The J segment lost 2 bases and the V segment lost 5 bases, leaving 7 bases of the junction unmatched. DNA of the CDR3: TGTGCCAGCAGTATTACGGGGGGTTTCACAGATACGCAGTATTTT. Translating it yields CASSITGGFTDTQYF.

The chain recombines TRBV6-1 with TRBJ1-5, with TRBD1 matching 8 bases. Germline CDR1 is MNHNS and CDR2 is SASEGT. This CDR3 comprises 14 residues. Trimming at V came to 7 bases and at J to 3 bases, leaving 5 bases not matched to a gene. CDR3 coding DNA: TGTGCCAGCACCTCACAGGGGGTCAATCAGCCCCAGCATTTT. It specifies CASTSQGVNQPQHF.

About this clone: The same CDR3 is also encoded by other DNA sequences in this sample. The chain employs TRBV6-5 and TRBJ2-7; D is undetermined. Germline V gives CDR1 MNHEY, CDR2 SVGAGI. The CDR3 has 12 residues. The ends were cut back, 6 bases at V and 3 bases at J, with 9 bases in the middle. The CDR3: CASSPGHYEQYF. The DNA of the CDR3 is TGTGCCAGCAGCCCCGGCCACTACGAGCAGTACTTC.

The genes are TRBV7-9 and TRBJ2-5; TRBD1 matches at 7 bases. Unmatched junction bases numbered 10, after V lost 1 base and J lost 5 bases. This CDR3 contains 16 residues. CDR1 and CDR2 (germline): SEHNR, FQNEAQ (reference sequence). In nucleotides, the CDR3 is TGTGCCAGCAGCTTAGGTACAGGGGAACGTTCGGAGACCCAGTACTTC. It yields the protein CASSLGTGERSETQYF. The full variable domain, its missing parts supplied by reference TRBV7-9 and TRBJ2-5, is DTGVSQNPRHKITKRGQNVTFRCDPISEHNRLYWYRQTLGQGPEFLTYFQNEAQLEKSRLLSDRFSAERPKGSFSTLEIQRTEQGDSAMYLCASSLGTGERSETQYFGPGTRLLVL.

This clone was observed once. V gene TRBV29-1 combines with J gene TRBJ2-1; 8 nucleotides agree with TRBD2. Germline CDR1 and CDR2: SQVTM and ANQGSEA. With V trimmed by 3 bases and J by 5 bases, 12 bases remained unmatched. The CDR3 has 16 residues. The CDR3 DNA is TGCAGCGTTGAGGCCGTAAGCGGGAGTCCCCACAATGAGCAGTTCTTC. Translation: CSVEAVSGSPHNEQFF.

This rearrangement joins TRBV29-1 to TRBJ2-2; no clear D gene. Looked up from germline, CDR1 is SQVTM and CDR2 is ANQGSEA. The length of the CDR3 is 13 residues. Trimming took 5 bases from V and 0 from J, leaving 7 bases between them. The CDR3 DNA reads as TGCAGCGTTCAACCCACGAACACCGGGGAGCTGTTTTTT. Residues: CSVQPTNTGELFF.

This rearrangement joins TRBV5-5 to TRBJ2-7; D gene uncertain. Germline V lookup: CDR1 SGHKS, CDR2 YYEKEE (reference sequence). The CDR3 is 13 residues long. V shed 4 bases and J shed 4 bases, with 12 bases lying between them. The CDR3 sequence is CASSPTPVYEQYF. DNA for the CDR3: TGTGCCAGCAGCCCAACCCCCGTATACGAGCAGTACTTC.

The CDR3 protein is CASSEITGTEAFF. CDR3 bases: TGTGCCAGCAGTGAAATCACAGGGACTGAAGCTTTCTTT. The chain is built from TRBV6-1 and TRBJ1-1, with D possibly being TRBD1 (6 bases). Germline CDR1 and CDR2: MNHNS and SASEGT. V lost 2 bases to trimming and J lost 5 bases, with 9 bases between them. The CDR3 is made up of 13 amino acids.

V usage is TRBV21-1 and J usage is TRBJ1-2. TRBV21-1 is annotated as a pseudogene. CDR3 length: 20 amino acids. In DNA form, the CDR3 reads TGTGCCAGCAGCAAACCCGGTTCGGCGCGGCCCGATGGGGCTAACTATGGCTACACCTTC. This sequence encodes CASSKPGSARPDGANYGYTF.

The V call is TRBV18, the J call TRBJ2-7, with 11 bases identical to TRBD1. The CDR3 runs to 16 residues. V lost 4 bases to trimming and J lost 5 bases; unmatched junction nucleotides: 10. CDR1 is KGHSH and CDR2 is LQKENI in the germline V gene. The CDR3 loop is CASSQRTGGVKDEQYF. CDR3 coding DNA: TGTGCCAGCTCACAAAGGACAGGGGGCGTAAAGGACGAGCAGTACTTC.

This clone came up once. The chain carries TRBV9 and TRBJ2-3; TRBD2 matches at 8 bases. CDR1 is SGDLS and CDR2 is YYNGEE in the germline V gene. V lost 3 bases and J lost 3; bases outside the gene matches: 6. There are 15 residues in the CDR3. CDR3 nucleotide sequence: TGTGCCAGCAGCGAGTCGGGAGGGAGGACAGATACGCAGTATTTT. Its translation is CASSESGGRTDTQYF.

The chain carries TRBV4-3 and TRBJ1-1; TRBD1 is a possible D gene (6 bases). The CDR3 length is 17 residues. V was shortened by 2 bases and J by 2 bases, with 18 bases between the two germline ends. Germline CDR1 LGHNA, CDR2 YSLEER. The CDR3 loop is CASSQRIGQIGNTEAFF. DNA for the CDR3: TGCGCCAGCAGCCAACGTATCGGACAGATCGGAAACACTGAAGCTTTCTTT.

The rearrangement links TRBV6-5 to TRBJ2-1, with 7 bases fitting TRBD1. The CDR3 sequence is 15 residues long. Germline CDR1 and CDR2: MNHEY and SVGAGI. Losses at the gene ends were 8 bases for V and 2 bases for J; bases not matched to a gene: 9. CDR3 region: CASAKRQGTYNEQFF. The DNA for the CDR3 is TGTGCCAGCGCAAAACGACAGGGTACCTACAATGAGCAGTTCTTC.

In the case of this clone: Other DNA sequences within the sample encode an identical CDR3. The chain recombines TRBV6-5 with TRBJ2-7; 9 bases fit TRBD2. V lost 3 bases and J lost 0; bases outside the gene matches: 0. The CDR3 contains 14 residues. CDR1 MNHEY and CDR2 SVGAGI come from the germline V gene. The DNA of the CDR3 is TGTGCCAGCAGTTATAGCGGGAGCTCCTACGAGCAGTACTTC. Protein product: CASSYSGSSYEQYF.